The next 12 T cell receptor beta chains were all read from a single sample in a study of T cells in tumors and immune-related adverse events. Clones were read by immunoSEQ multiplex PCR, and TCRdb kept only the in-frame ones, dropping some. The data contain 6,500 to 8,500 clones, less than 95% of them seen just once; the ten biggest clones take up about 2.4%. The sequences come from lymph node tissue, collected from a patient treated with anti-PD-1 therapy. These TCRs come from a female donor with metastatic renal cell carcinoma.

The rearrangement uses TRBV5-4 and TRBJ2-1, with D unclear. Germline CDR1 SGHNT, CDR2 YYREEE (reference sequence). This CDR3 has 11 residues. Between the trimmed V and J ends, which lost 4 bases and 4 bases, there was a span of 3 bases. CDR3 in DNA: TGTGCCAGCAGCCGTTACAATGAGCAGTTCTTC. This gives the protein CASSRYNEQFF.

The CDR3 DNA reads TGTGCCAGCAGCCATGCGGGCGTGCAGTACTTC. Translated: CASSHAGVQYF. The chain uses TRBV14 and TRBJ2-7, with a tentative D call TRBD2 (5 bases). V gave up 3 bases and J gave up 9 bases, with 9 bases separating them. CDR3 size: 11 residues. Germline CDR1 and CDR2: SGHDN and FVKESK.

This rearrangement joins TRBV28 to TRBJ2-3, with 8 bases aligning to TRBD1. The V and J ends lost 7 bases and 1 base, in that order; junction bases with no gene match: 1. This CDR3 has 13 residues. Germline CDR1 reads MDHEN; CDR2 reads SYDVKM. The CDR3 nucleotides read TGTGCCAGCAAGACAGGGGGCACAGATACGCAGTATTTT. This gives the protein CASKTGGTDTQYF.

The chain uses TRBV30 and TRBJ1-5, with D possibly being TRBD1 (6 bases). The CDR3 loop spans 13 amino acids. CDR1 is GTSNPN and CDR2 is SVGIG in the germline V gene (reference sequence). The V gene lost 2 bases and the J gene lost 5 bases, with 10 bases spanning the gap. The CDR3 region is CAWSTGFDQPQHF. DNA for the CDR3: TGTGCCTGGAGTACAGGGTTTGATCAGCCCCAGCATTTT.

The chain carries TRBV7-2 and TRBJ2-1, with D possibly matching TRBD2 (6 bases). Germline V CDR1 and CDR2: SGHTA, FQGNSA. With 1 base removed from V and 7 bases from J, the gap between germline ends came to 23 bases. The CDR3 loop spans 18 amino acids. The DNA of the CDR3 is TGTGCCAGCAGCTTAGACCCCCCTGGGGGGACCAGTGGTAATGAGCAGTTCTTC. Encoded protein: CASSLDPPGGTSGNEQFF.

The chain joins TRBV5-1 to TRBJ2-7; TRBD1 matches at 10 bases. This CDR3 has 19 residues. V lost 3 bases to trimming and J lost 3 bases; unmatched junction nucleotides: 18. Germline V gene sequence: CDR1 SGHRS, CDR2 YFSETQ. This chain's CDR3 is CASSWNKPGTGVIGYEQYF. The CDR3 coding sequence is TGCGCCAGCAGCTGGAACAAGCCCGGGACAGGGGTGATCGGCTACGAGCAGTACTTC.

The chain links TRBV10-3 to TRBJ1-5; TRBD1 matches at 8 bases. From germline, CDR1 is ENHRY and CDR2 SYGVKD. The CDR3 length is 15 residues. The trim removed 2 bases at V and 9 bases at J, leaving 9 bases unmatched. As DNA, the CDR3 is TGTGCCATCAGTGAGAGGGGACAGGCGCTTGGGCCCCAGCATTTT. It is translated as CAISERGQALGPQHF.

This chain joins TRBV7-2 and TRBJ1-1; possibly TRBD1 for D (5 bases). The germline V gene has CDR1 SGHTA and CDR2 FQGNSA. V lost 6 bases and J 2 bases, leaving 13 bases between the germline ends. This CDR3 is 14 amino acids long. CDR3 in DNA: TGTGCCAGCAGTTCTGAGGGACTAAACACTGAAGCTTTCTTT. Protein product: CASSSEGLNTEAFF. The complete variable domain, with remaining parts taken from reference TRBV7-2 and TRBJ1-1, reads GAGVSQSPSNKVTEKGKDVELRCDPISGHTALYWYRQSLGQGLEFLIYFQGNSAPDKSGLPSDRFSAERTGGSVSTLTIQRTQQEDSAVYLCASSSEGLNTEAFFGQGTRLTVV.

The V gene is TRBV11-2, the J gene TRBJ2-5; 7 positions match TRBD2. V dropped 1 base and J dropped 5; count of bases not matched to a gene: 7. From germline, CDR1 is SGHAT and CDR2 FQNNGV. The length of the CDR3 is 15 residues. The CDR3 spells CASSLGGLSGETQYF. For the CDR3, the DNA is TGTGCCAGCAGCTTAGGGGGACTATCAGGGGAGACCCAGTACTTC.

The chain uses TRBV4-1 and TRBJ2-5; 11 positions match TRBD1. Losses at the gene ends were 2 bases for V and 3 bases for J; bases not matched to a gene: 8. Germline-derived CDR1 and CDR2 are MGHRA and YSYEKL. The CDR3 sequence is 17 residues long. The CDR3 reads CASSQLPGQGVKETQYF. In DNA, the CDR3 is TGCGCCAGCAGCCAATTACCGGGACAGGGGGTCAAAGAGACCCAGTACTTC.

This clone appeared once. The chain uses TRBV5-1 and TRBJ1-4; D call uncertain. CDR3 size: 15 residues. Trimming removed 4 bases from V and 5 bases from J, with 15 bases in between. Germline-derived CDR1 and CDR2 are SGHRS and YFSETQ. CDR3 region: CASSLGPGGNEKLFF. The CDR3 DNA is TGCGCCAGCAGCCTAGGGCCGGGCGGGAATGAAAAACTGTTTTTT.

J is TRBJ1-1 and V is TRBV30, with a tentative D call TRBD1 (5 bases). In germline, CDR1 is GTSNPN, CDR2 SVGIG (reference sequence). V was shortened by 3 bases and J by 0 bases, with 11 bases between the two germline ends. The CDR3 is made up of 14 amino acids. Here the CDR3 DNA reads TGTGCCTGGAGCTGGGGGGAGCTGAACACTGAAGCTTTCTTT. This sequence encodes CAWSWGELNTEAFF.